The T cell receptor beta chain described here comes from a study of PD-L1 blockade in urothelial cancer. Study summary: Analysis of the blood was performed 3 weeks (second dose) and 6 weeks after treatment start. Blood gave a median roughly 140,000 T cells.

The CDR3 is 12 residues long. With 6 bases removed from V and 5 bases from J, the gap between germline ends came to 9 bases. The V gene's germline CDR1 is MNHNS and CDR2 SASEGT. Clones were sequenced by immunoSEQ multiplex PCR, and TCRdb holds only the in-frame ones, with some missing. The sample records around 100,000 clones, approximately 90% being singletons. As to this clone: Its antigen remains unidentified.

Time point in this sample: peripheral blood 6 weeks after treatment start. Sample numbers ranged from 1 to 8 per patient, encompassing pretreatment and on-treatment collections. Study results and caveats: Better survival was predicted by below-median pretreatment blood TCR clonality.

The sample in question was PBMCs, obtained around atezolizumab (anti-PD-L1) treatment. V and J are TRBV6-1 and TRBJ2-3; possibly TRBD1 for D (5 bases). The sequence came from a man aged 60-69 years with urothelial cancer. The CDR3 spells CASSLQEDTQYF. CDR3 nucleotide sequence: TGTGCCAGCAGCTTACAGGAAGATACGCAGTATTTT.